This T cell receptor (beta chain) was profiled in a study of Siglec-9 on CD8 T cells in melanoma (dated by TCRdb to about 2019). About the full investigation: The study examined the expression of Siglec-9 on CD8+ T cells and how Siglec-9 regulates T cells within the melanoma tumor microenvironment. The full study reports these points: According to the report, an effector memory CD8+ T-cell subset that seemed to build up inside melanoma tumors was both marked and regulated by Siglec-9.

Libraries were made using the immunoSEQ multiplex PCR assay. The clones in this table, taken by TCRdb from immuneACCESS, are in-frame only. Not every clone is retained; where verified, under half of the shortfall comes from an unresolved V gene, and the cause of the rest is unknown. The table for this sample lists some 37,000 clones; about 86% of them were counted only once. More than 1.5% of the sample is taken by the ten largest. This clone was recorded a few times. Its recognized antigen is unknown. The sample holds no much larger clone one base away, and base qualities are not on file. The clonotype originates from a human donor in good health. The specimen was Siglec-9- CD8+ T cells sorted from blood. The label giving this sample's cell subset or site can be read as: CD8 T cells lacking Siglec-9.

The CDR3 has the sequence CAWSGGIWNSPLHF. The nucleotide sequence reads TGTGCCTGGTCCGGAGGGATCTGGAATTCACCCCTCCACTTT. The V and J segments used are TRBV30 and TRBJ1-6; no confident D gene assignment can be made. The germline V gene (reference sequence) yields GTSNPN for CDR1 and SVGIG for CDR2. Its CDR3 holds 14 amino acids, cysteine through phenylalanine. The DNA shown is the 42-base CDR3, in frame from base 1. V and J lose 5 bases and 7 bases, and a span of 15 bases separates them.